These 21 T cell receptor beta chains were sequenced from one sample in a study of Tregs in tolerant kidney transplant recipients. These TCRs are of unknown antigen specificity. Assay: immunoSEQ multiplex PCR; the TCRdb copy retains only in-frame clones and omits some. The table has about 4,800 clones, around two fifths seen once. The sequenced material came from CD8+ T cells from blood cultured with allogeneic cells. The origin of the receptors is a human donor in good health.

The chain has TRBV27 and TRBJ2-7; D unresolved. The V end lost 3 bases, the J end lost 7 bases, and 10 bases lay between the germline ends. The V gene's germline CDR1 is MNHEY and CDR2 SMNVEV (reference sequence). There are 12 residues in the CDR3. CDR3 nucleotides: TGTGCCAGCAGTTTTTCGGGTCGGGAGCAGTACTTC. Its protein product is CASSFSGREQYF.

This clone was seen a few times. The V and J genes are TRBV15 and TRBJ2-1; 7 nucleotides line up with TRBD1. Germline CDR1 is LNHNV and CDR2 is YYDKDF (reference sequence). The junction had 5 bases not matched to a gene; V was cut back by 3 bases and J by 0 bases. There are 16 residues in the CDR3. CDR3 protein: CATSSRTGLSYNEQFF. The CDR3 region has the DNA TGTGCCACCAGCAGTCGGACAGGCCTCTCCTACAATGAGCAGTTCTTC.

This clone was counted a few times. This rearrangement joins TRBV27 to TRBJ2-7; the match to TRBD2 covers 9 bases. Per the germline V gene, CDR1 is MNHEY and CDR2 is SMNVEV (reference sequence). V shed 2 bases, J shed 3 bases, and the junction held 2 bases outside the gene matches. The CDR3 totals 14 residues. The DNA of the CDR3 is TGTGCCAGCAGTTTAAGTAGCGGGAGCTACGAGCAGTACTTC. Amino acids: CASSLSSGSYEQYF.

In its sample, this clone was seen once. A far larger clone is one base from this, pointing to a likely read error. This CDR3 is also generated by other DNA sequences in the sample. The chain has TRBV4-1 and TRBJ2-7; D remains unclear. Per germline, CDR1 MGHRA and CDR2 YSYEKL. This CDR3 is 13 amino acids long. V lost 1 base, J lost 4 bases, and 8 bases lay in between. Written as DNA, the CDR3 is TGCGCCAGCAGCCAAGTCGTCACTTACGAGCAGTACTTC. Encoded protein: CASSQVVTYEQYF.

The sample holds a few counts of this clone. This sequence joins TRBV9 and TRBJ2-5; 7 bases fit TRBD2. CDR1 is SGDLS, CDR2 YYNGEE, per germline. Losses at the gene ends were 4 bases for V and 3 bases for J; bases not matched to a gene: 3. This CDR3 contains 13 residues. The CDR3 DNA reads TGTGCCAGCAGCCCCGGGACTAAAGAGACCCAGTACTTC. It codes for CASSPGTKETQYF.

The chain joins TRBV27 to TRBJ1-6; no definite D call. The CDR3 is 14 amino acids. The germline V gene has CDR1 MNHEY and CDR2 SMNVEV (reference sequence). V lost 8 bases to trimming and J lost 10 bases, with 18 bases between them. In DNA, the CDR3 is TGTGCCAGCCGTAGGGTCTGGGAGGAATCACCCCTCCACTTT. Translating gives CASRRVWEESPLHF.

The chain carries TRBV29-1 and TRBJ2-3; 9 bases line up with TRBD1. With 8 bases clipped from V and 5 bases from J, the junction kept 11 bases outside the gene matches. The CDR3 has 14 residues. Germline values: CDR1 SQVTM, CDR2 ANQGSEA. The CDR3 sequence: CSTQPQGAGDTQYF. The CDR3 DNA sequence: TGCAGCACCCAACCACAGGGGGCAGGAGATACGCAGTATTTT.

This clone appeared a single time. The chain has TRBV6-6 and TRBJ1-2; a weak D match, TRBD1 (5 bases). Trimming removed 4 bases from V and 8 bases from J, with 17 bases in between. Germline CDR1 is MNHNY and CDR2 is SVGAGI (reference sequence). The CDR3 runs to 14 residues. This CDR3 is CASSLSGSLGGYTF. For the CDR3, the DNA is TGTGCCAGCAGTTTATCAGGGTCCCTAGGGGGCTACACCTTC.

This clone has a handful of counts. J is TRBJ1-5 and V is TRBV7-2; D is ambiguous. The CDR3 spans 15 residues. CDR1 SGHTA and CDR2 FQGNSA come from the germline V gene. V was clipped by 5 bases and J by 0 bases, with 11 bases between them. The CDR3 region is CASSLGIYSNQPQHF. CDR3 bases: TGTGCCAGCAGCCTGGGAATTTATAGCAATCAGCCCCAGCATTTT. Full variable domain (missing parts from reference TRBV7-2 and TRBJ1-5): GAGVSQSPSNKVTEKGKDVELRCDPISGHTALYWYRQSLGQGLEFLIYFQGNSAPDKSGLPSDRFSAERTGGSVSTLTIQRTQQEDSAVYLCASSLGIYSNQPQHFGDGTRLSIL.

This chain connects TRBV7-8 to TRBJ2-3, with D tentatively TRBD1 (6 bases). V gave up 2 bases and J gave up 2 bases, with 11 bases separating them. This CDR3 region has 15 residues. Germline V gene lookup returns CDR1 SGHVS and CDR2 FQNEAQ. This CDR3 is CASSLQGPFTDTQYF. CDR3 sequence (DNA): TGTGCCAGCAGCTTACAGGGGCCTTTCACAGATACGCAGTATTTT. Based on the CDR3 plus reference TRBV7-8 and TRBJ2-3, the full variable domain is GAGVSQSPRYKVAKRGQDVALRCDPISGHVSLFWYQQALGQGPEFLTYFQNEAQLDKSGLPSDRFFAERPEGSVSTLKIQRTQQEDSAVYLCASSLQGPFTDTQYFGPGTRLTVL.

The chain couples TRBV6-9 to TRBJ2-7; the match to TRBD2 covers 7 bases. The CDR3 is 15 residues long. The V gene end was trimmed by 6 bases and the J gene end by 12 bases; junction bases not matched to a gene: 20. Germline V CDR1 and CDR2: MNHGY, SVAAGI. The CDR3 spells CASRPRGSVGLDRYF. CDR3 bases: TGTGCCAGCAGACCCCGAGGAAGCGTTGGACTAGATCGGTACTTC.

The rearrangement joins TRBV27 to TRBJ2-7, with D possibly matching TRBD2 (5 bases). The CDR3 spans 13 residues. Germline V lookup: CDR1 MNHEY, CDR2 SMNVEV (reference sequence). The germline V and J ends were trimmed by 5 bases and 2 bases, with 10 bases remaining between them. This chain's CDR3 is CASSPPGAYEQYF. The CDR3 DNA reads TGTGCCAGCAGTCCCCCCGGGGCCTACGAGCAGTACTTC.

This clone counts as medium-sized. The genes are TRBV4-3 and TRBJ1-1; D possibly corresponds to TRBD1 (5 bases). The CDR3 is 14 residues long. CDR1 is LGHNA and CDR2 is YSLEER in the germline V gene. V was shortened by 0 bases and J by 5 bases, with 10 bases between the two germline ends. The CDR3 coding sequence is TGCGCCAGCAGCCAAGACAGGGCAGAGACTGAAGCTTTCTTT. Translation: CASSQDRAETEAFF.

V and J are TRBV5-6 and TRBJ2-7; D not resolved. Trimming removed 2 bases from V and 3 bases from J, with 12 bases in between. CDR1 is SGHDT and CDR2 is YYEEEE in the germline V gene. The CDR3 spans 14 residues. CDR3 protein: CASSFRGKNYEQYF. In nucleotides, the CDR3 is TGTGCCAGCAGCTTTCGTGGCAAAAACTACGAGCAGTACTTC.

This clone was recorded a few times. This sequence joins TRBV27 and TRBJ2-1; D is perhaps TRBD1 or TRBD2 (5 bases each). Germline V CDR1 and CDR2: MNHEY, SMNVEV (reference sequence). This CDR3 comprises 14 residues. Trimming took 4 bases from V and 0 from J, leaving 7 bases between them. The CDR3 region has the DNA TGTGCCAGCAGTTACGGGACCTCCTACAATGAGCAGTTCTTC. It translates to CASSYGTSYNEQFF.

The chain employs TRBV6-6 and TRBJ2-3; the D is unclear. There are 13 residues in the CDR3. Trimming removed 1 base from V and 0 bases from J, with 2 bases in between. The germline CDR1 and CDR2 sequences are MNHNY and SVGAGI (reference sequence). CDR3 residues: CASSYYSTDTQYF. In nucleotides, the CDR3 is TGTGCCAGCAGTTACTACAGCACAGATACGCAGTATTTT.

This clone was counted only a few times. The rearrangement joins TRBV7-2 to TRBJ1-3; no clear D gene. CDR1 SGHTA and CDR2 FQGNSA come from the germline V gene. The CDR3 consists of 17 residues. Between the trimmed V and J ends, which lost 0 bases and 8 bases, there was a span of 20 bases. DNA for the CDR3: TGTGCCAGCAGCTTAGCTGTATCTAGGCATCTTGGGGACACCATATATTTT. It is translated as CASSLAVSRHLGDTIYF.

The V and J genes are TRBV27 and TRBJ1-4; D may be TRBD1 (5 bases). Looked up from germline, CDR1 is MNHEY and CDR2 is SMNVEV (reference sequence). The CDR3 has 14 amino acids. V was cut by 3 bases and J by 7 bases, with 12 bases left in between. The CDR3 DNA sequence: TGTGCCAGCAGTTTTGCGGGGCGGGCTGAAAAACTGTTTTTT. This encodes CASSFAGRAEKLFF.

The chain combines TRBV11-2 with TRBJ1-4; no firm D call. The germline CDR1 and CDR2 sequences are SGHAT and FQNNGV. Trimming took off 5 bases at V and 6 bases at J, with 4 bases between the two ends. The CDR3 covers 11 residues. The CDR3 region is CASSPDEKLFF. The CDR3 DNA follows: TGTGCCAGCAGCCCGGATGAAAAACTGTTTTTT.

The chain recombines TRBV11-2 with TRBJ1-1; a possible D gene is TRBD1 (5 bases). This CDR3 contains 15 residues. Trimming took 5 bases from V and 3 from J, leaving 16 bases between them. The germline V gene encodes CDR1 SGHAT and CDR2 FQNNGV. The CDR3 is CASSPGGTYHTEAFF. The CDR3 DNA sequence: TGTGCCAGCAGCCCCGGGGGGACCTACCACACTGAAGCTTTCTTT.

This sequence joins TRBV9 and TRBJ2-1, with 10 bases identical to TRBD2. This CDR3 is 14 amino acids long. Trimming cost V 3 bases and J 9 bases; bases outside gene matches: 6. Per the germline V gene, CDR1 is SGDLS and CDR2 is YYNGEE. The CDR3 DNA is TGTGCCAGCAGCGAGCGGGGGGGCTTCCGTGAGCAGTTCTTC. Amino acid sequence: CASSERGGFREQFF.